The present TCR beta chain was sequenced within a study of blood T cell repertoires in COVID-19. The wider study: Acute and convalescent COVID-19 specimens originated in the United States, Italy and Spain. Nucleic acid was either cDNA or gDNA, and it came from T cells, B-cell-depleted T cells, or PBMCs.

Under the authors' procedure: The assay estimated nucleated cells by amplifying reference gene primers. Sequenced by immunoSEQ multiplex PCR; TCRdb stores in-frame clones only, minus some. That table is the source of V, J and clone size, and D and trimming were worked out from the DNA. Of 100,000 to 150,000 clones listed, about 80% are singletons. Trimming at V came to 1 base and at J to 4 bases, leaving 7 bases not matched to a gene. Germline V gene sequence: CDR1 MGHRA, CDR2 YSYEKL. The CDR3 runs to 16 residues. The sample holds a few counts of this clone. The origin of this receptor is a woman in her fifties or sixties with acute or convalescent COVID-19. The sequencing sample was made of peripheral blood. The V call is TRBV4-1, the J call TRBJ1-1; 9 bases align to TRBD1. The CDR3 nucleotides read TGCGCCAGCAGCCAAGCCCCCGGGACAGGGAGCACTGAAGCTTTCTTT. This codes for CASSQAPGTGSTEAFF.